Each of the 19 T cell receptor beta chains below was sequenced from the same sample in a study of shared clonotypes between healthy human individuals. Naive CD8 cells were CD45RO-negative, positively selected for CCR7, excluding terminally differentiated effector memory CD45RA+ cells. Sequenced by immunoSEQ multiplex PCR; TCRdb stores in-frame clones only, minus some. The sample has some 2 million clones, about 95% seen once; the top ten hold 0.85% to 1.3%. What was sequenced was naive CD8+ T cells sorted from blood. The receptors were sampled from a man aged 18 to 30 in good health.

V gene TRBV6-6 combines with J gene TRBJ2-2; either TRBD1 or TRBD2 may supply D (7 bases each). The CDR3 covers 15 residues. The germline V gene encodes CDR1 MNHNY and CDR2 SVGAGI (reference sequence). Trimming removed 0 bases at V and 6 bases at J, with 11 bases between. This CDR3 is CASSYSTGRAGELFF. DNA for the CDR3: TGTGCCAGCAGTTACTCGACAGGGAGGGCCGGGGAGCTGTTTTTT.

V usage is TRBV5-4 and J usage is TRBJ2-7; no clear D. The CDR3 length is 13 residues. The ends were cut back, 3 bases at V and 5 bases at J, with 12 bases in the middle. Germline V lookup: CDR1 SGHNT, CDR2 YYREEE (reference sequence). CDR3 in amino acids: CASSSSQVHEQYF. CDR3 in DNA: TGTGCCAGCAGCTCTTCCCAGGTCCACGAGCAGTACTTC.

The rearrangement joins TRBV7-2 to TRBJ2-3; 8 nucleotides line up with TRBD1. V gave up 5 bases and J gave up 4 bases; unmatched junction bases: 8. The germline V gene has CDR1 SGHTA and CDR2 FQGNSA. The CDR3 covers 15 residues. The chain's CDR3 is CASSPDRVYPDTQYF. CDR3 DNA sequence: TGTGCCAGCAGCCCGGACAGGGTTTACCCAGATACGCAGTATTTT.

The genes are TRBV4-3 and TRBJ2-1; 8 nucleotides line up with TRBD1. CDR1 is LGHNA, CDR2 YSLEER, per germline. J was trimmed by 2 bases and V by 1 base; bases with no gene match: 13. The CDR3 runs to 19 residues. CDR3 sequence reads: CASSQGITGGRPAYNEQFF. CDR3 bases: TGCGCCAGCAGCCAAGGGATCACAGGGGGAAGGCCTGCCTACAATGAGCAGTTCTTC.

This clone was seen only once. V is TRBV7-8 and J is TRBJ1-2, with D possibly being TRBD1 (6 bases). The germline V gene has CDR1 SGHVS and CDR2 FQNEAQ. Trimming stripped 2 bases from V and 0 bases from J, with 19 bases between. The CDR3 is made up of 18 amino acids. The CDR3 reads CASSLSFISGTTNYGYTF. CDR3 bases: TGTGCCAGCAGCTTATCCTTTATATCCGGGACAACTAACTATGGCTACACCTTC.

This rearrangement joins TRBV5-6 to TRBJ1-1; D is unclear. Germline V gene sequence: CDR1 SGHDT, CDR2 YYEEEE. The V gene lost 4 bases and the J gene lost 1 base, with 11 bases spanning the gap. The CDR3 loop spans 14 amino acids. For the CDR3, the DNA is TGTGCCAGCAGCCCCTTAGCCACGAACACTGAAGCTTTCTTT. This translates into CASSPLATNTEAFF.

V is TRBV27 and J is TRBJ1-5; 7 nucleotides match TRBD1. CDR1 is MNHEY, CDR2 SMNVEV, per germline (reference sequence). This CDR3 spans 14 amino acids. J lost 6 bases, V lost 2 bases, and 4 bases had no gene match. CDR3 nucleotides: TGTGCCAGCAGTTTAGAGACAGGGAGTCAGCCCCAGCATTTT. It specifies CASSLETGSQPQHF.

The chain employs TRBV5-4 and TRBJ2-7, with unresolved D. The V end was cut by 3 bases, the J end by 2 bases, with 9 bases between. The CDR3 length is 13 residues. The germline V gene encodes CDR1 SGHNT and CDR2 YYREEE (reference sequence). The DNA of the CDR3 is TGTGCCAGCAGCTCCTTACCTACCTACGAGCAGTACTTC. Protein: CASSSLPTYEQYF. The whole variable domain, remainder taken from reference TRBV5-4 and TRBJ2-7, is ETGVTQSPTHLIKTRGQQVTLRCSSQSGHNTVSWYQQALGQGPQFIFQYYREEENGRGNFPPRFSGLQFPNYSSELNVNALELDDSALYLCASSSLPTYEQYFGPGTRLTVT.

CDR3 DNA sequence: TGTGCCAGCAGTGAAATCGTGGGCCAAGAGACCCAGTACTTC. Translating it yields CASSEIVGQETQYF. The gene calls are TRBV6-1 and TRBJ2-5; D is unresolved. From germline, CDR1 is MNHNS and CDR2 SASEGT. This CDR3 has 14 residues. The germline V and J ends were trimmed by 2 bases and 1 base, with 8 bases remaining between them.

The chain combines TRBV10-1 with TRBJ2-4; no reliable D call. CDR1 and CDR2 from the germline V gene are WNHNN and SYGVQD (reference sequence). The V and J ends lost 10 bases and 0 bases respectively, with 16 bases between them. This CDR3 is built from 15 residues. CDR3: CATTARRIAKNIQYF. CDR3 bases: TGCGCCACCACCGCTCGTCGTATAGCCAAAAACATTCAGTACTTC.

J is TRBJ2-3 and V is TRBV6-1; D might be TRBD2 (6 bases). The V gene lost 4 bases and the J gene lost 1 base, with 15 bases spanning the gap. The CDR3 contains 16 residues. Germline lookup yields CDR1 MNHNS and CDR2 SASEGT. DNA for the CDR3: TGTGCCAGCAGTGTTTGGACTGGGGAGGGCACAGATACGCAGTATTTT. Translating it yields CASSVWTGEGTDTQYF.

This clone has just one count. J is TRBJ2-7 and V is TRBV6-1; D gene ambiguous. V was pared by 0 bases and J by 3 bases, with 6 bases between. The length of the CDR3 is 13 residues. Germline CDR1 reads MNHNS; CDR2 reads SASEGT. The CDR3 region has the DNA TGTGCCAGCAGTGAAGCGCAGGACTACGAGCAGTACTTC. It codes for CASSEAQDYEQYF.

The rearrangement joins TRBV28 to TRBJ1-3; TRBD1 agrees at 9 bases. The length of the CDR3 is 14 residues. V lost 5 bases, J lost 4 bases, and 3 bases stayed unmatched. CDR1 is MDHEN and CDR2 is SYDVKM in the germline V gene. The DNA for the CDR3 is TGTGCCAGCAGTCGGACAGGGGACGGAAACACCATATATTTT. This encodes CASSRTGDGNTIYF.

The CDR3 loop is CASSWEGGDTEAFF. The CDR3 region has the DNA TGTGCCAGCAGCTGGGAGGGCGGGGACACTGAAGCTTTCTTT. The rearrangement uses TRBV11-2 and TRBJ1-1, with D hard to call. CDR3 length: 14 residues. Germline values: CDR1 SGHAT, CDR2 FQNNGV. The V end was cut by 4 bases, the J end by 3 bases, with 12 bases between.

The chain uses TRBV5-6 and TRBJ2-7; D perhaps matches TRBD1 (5 bases). Per germline, CDR1 SGHDT and CDR2 YYEEEE. Between the trimmed V and J ends, which lost 0 bases and 3 bases, there was a span of 13 bases. The CDR3 sequence is 15 residues long. The CDR3 spells CASSLVDGHFYEQYF. The CDR3 nucleotides are TGTGCCAGCAGCTTGGTTGATGGACATTTCTACGAGCAGTACTTC.

This chain connects TRBV2 to TRBJ2-7; a weak D match, TRBD2 (6 bases). V dropped 2 bases and J dropped 0 bases, with 14 bases sitting between them. The CDR3 contains 16 residues. The germline gives CDR1 SNHLY, CDR2 FYNNEI. The CDR3 bases are TGTGCCAGCAGTGAATGGGGTAGCGGTTCCTCCTACGAGCAGTACTTC. Encoded protein: CASSEWGSGSSYEQYF.

The chain carries TRBV18 and TRBJ1-1, with a possible D match to TRBD1 (5 bases). In germline, CDR1 is KGHSH, CDR2 LQKENI. V lost 6 bases, J lost 3 bases, and 11 bases lay in between. The CDR3 runs to 13 residues. Written as DNA, the CDR3 is TGTGCCAGCTCGTCGGGGGTGGACACTGAAGCTTTCTTT. Amino acid sequence: CASSSGVDTEAFF.

This clone was recorded once. The CDR3 is CASETGVGIADTQYF. Written as DNA, the CDR3 is TGTGCCAGCGAGACGGGAGTCGGTATCGCAGATACGCAGTATTTT. The J gene is TRBJ2-3, the V gene TRBV5-5; tentatively, D is TRBD2 (6 bases). CDR1 is SGHKS, CDR2 YYEKEE, per germline (reference sequence). This CDR3 is 15 amino acids long. The ends were cut back, 7 bases at V and 4 bases at J, with 19 bases in the middle. Filled out from reference TRBV5-5 and TRBJ2-3, the complete variable domain reads DAGVTQSPTHLIKTRGQQVTLRCSPISGHKSVSWYQQVLGQGPQFIFQYYEKEERGRGNFPDRFSARQFPNYSSELNVNALLLGDSALYLCASETGVGIADTQYFGPGTRLTVL.

The genes are TRBV13 and TRBJ2-1; 9 bases align to TRBD1. The CDR3 consists of 15 residues. Germline lookup yields CDR1 PRHDT and CDR2 FYEKMQ (reference sequence). Trimming cost V 5 bases and J 5 bases; bases outside gene matches: 7. As DNA, the CDR3 is TGTGCCAGCAGCCCTTGGGGACAGGGAAACAATGAGCAGTTCTTC. Translating it yields CASSPWGQGNNEQFF. Using reference TRBV13 and TRBJ2-1 for the parts outside the CDR3, the full variable domain is AAGVIQSPRHLIKEKRETATLKCYPIPRHDTVYWYQQGPGQDPQFLISFYEKMQSDKGSIPDRFSAQQFSDYHSELNMSSLELGDSALYFCASSPWGQGNNEQFFGPGTRLTVL.